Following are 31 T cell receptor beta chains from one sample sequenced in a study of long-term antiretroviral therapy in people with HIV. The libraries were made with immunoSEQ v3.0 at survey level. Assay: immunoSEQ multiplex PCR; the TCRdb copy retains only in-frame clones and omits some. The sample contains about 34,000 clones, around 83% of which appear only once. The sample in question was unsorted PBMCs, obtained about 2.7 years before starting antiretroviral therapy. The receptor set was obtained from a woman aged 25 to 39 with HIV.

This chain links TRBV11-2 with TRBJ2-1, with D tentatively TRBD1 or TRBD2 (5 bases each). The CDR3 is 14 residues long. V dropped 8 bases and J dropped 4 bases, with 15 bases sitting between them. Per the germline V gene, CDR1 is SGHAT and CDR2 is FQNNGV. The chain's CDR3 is CASLEGSGYNEQFF. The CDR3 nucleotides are TGTGCCAGCCTAGAGGGGAGTGGTTACAATGAGCAGTTCTTC.

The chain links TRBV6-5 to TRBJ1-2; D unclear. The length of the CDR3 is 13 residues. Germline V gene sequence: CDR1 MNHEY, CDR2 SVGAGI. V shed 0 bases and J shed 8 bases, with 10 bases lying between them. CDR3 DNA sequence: TGTGCCAGCAGTTACTCGAGTGCCGGGGGCTACACCTTC. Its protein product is CASSYSSAGGYTF.

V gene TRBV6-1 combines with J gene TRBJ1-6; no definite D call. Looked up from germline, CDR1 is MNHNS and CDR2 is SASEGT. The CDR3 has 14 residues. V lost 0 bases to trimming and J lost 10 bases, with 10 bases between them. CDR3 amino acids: CASSEAGERSPLHF. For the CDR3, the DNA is TGTGCCAGCAGTGAAGCCGGGGAGAGGTCACCCCTCCACTTT.

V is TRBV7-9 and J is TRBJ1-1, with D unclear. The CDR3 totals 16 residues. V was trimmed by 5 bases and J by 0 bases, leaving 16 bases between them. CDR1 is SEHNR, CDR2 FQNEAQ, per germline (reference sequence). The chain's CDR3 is CASSPPGGGMNTEAFF. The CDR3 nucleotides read TGTGCCAGCAGCCCACCTGGTGGAGGGATGAACACTGAAGCTTTCTTT.

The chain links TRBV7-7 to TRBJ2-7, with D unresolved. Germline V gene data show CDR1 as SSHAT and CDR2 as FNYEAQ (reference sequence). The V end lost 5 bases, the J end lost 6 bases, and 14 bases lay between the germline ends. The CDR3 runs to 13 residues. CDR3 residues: CASSLKRGGEQYF. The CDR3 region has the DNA TGTGCCAGCAGCCTAAAACGCGGTGGCGAGCAGTACTTC. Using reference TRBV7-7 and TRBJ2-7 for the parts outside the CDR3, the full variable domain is GAGVSQSPRYKVTKRGQDVTLRCDPISSHATLYWYQQALGQGPEFLTYFNYEAQPDKSGLPSDRFSAERPEGSISTLTIQRTEQRDSAMYRCASSLKRGGEQYFGPGTRLTVT.

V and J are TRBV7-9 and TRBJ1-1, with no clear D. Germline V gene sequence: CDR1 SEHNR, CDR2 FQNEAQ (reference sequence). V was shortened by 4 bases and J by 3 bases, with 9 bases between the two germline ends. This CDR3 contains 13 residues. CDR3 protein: CASSWASYTEAFF. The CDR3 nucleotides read TGTGCCAGCAGCTGGGCTTCGTACACTGAAGCTTTCTTT.

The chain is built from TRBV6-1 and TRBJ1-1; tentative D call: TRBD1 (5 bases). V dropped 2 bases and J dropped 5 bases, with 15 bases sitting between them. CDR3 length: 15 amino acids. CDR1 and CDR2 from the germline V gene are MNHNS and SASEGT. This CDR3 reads CASSELPGSYTEAFF. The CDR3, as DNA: TGTGCCAGCAGTGAACTGCCAGGGAGCTATACTGAAGCTTTCTTT.

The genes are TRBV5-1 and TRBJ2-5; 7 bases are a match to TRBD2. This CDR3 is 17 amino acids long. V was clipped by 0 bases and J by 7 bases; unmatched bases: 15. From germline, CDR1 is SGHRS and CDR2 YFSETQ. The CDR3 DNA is TGCGCCAGCAGCTTGGGGTCGACTAGTCGCGGGGAGGGGACCCAGTACTTC. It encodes CASSLGSTSRGEGTQYF.

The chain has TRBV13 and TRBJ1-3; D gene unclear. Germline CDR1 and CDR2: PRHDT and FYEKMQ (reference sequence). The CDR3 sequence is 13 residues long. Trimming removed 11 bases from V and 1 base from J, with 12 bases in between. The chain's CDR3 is CAVPRGSGNTIYF. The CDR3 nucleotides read TGTGCCGTCCCACGCGGGTCTGGAAACACCATATATTTT.

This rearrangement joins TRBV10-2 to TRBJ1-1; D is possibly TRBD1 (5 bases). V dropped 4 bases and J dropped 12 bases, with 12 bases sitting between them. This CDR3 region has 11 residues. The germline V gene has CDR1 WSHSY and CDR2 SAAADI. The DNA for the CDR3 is TGCGCCAGCAGTGGACAGTCCTCCTCTTTCTTT. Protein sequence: CASSGQSSSFF.

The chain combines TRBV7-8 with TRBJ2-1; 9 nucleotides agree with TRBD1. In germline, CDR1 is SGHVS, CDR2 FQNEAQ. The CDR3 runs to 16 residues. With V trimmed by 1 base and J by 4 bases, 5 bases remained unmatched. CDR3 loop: CASSLGGQGTYNEQFF. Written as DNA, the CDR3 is TGTGCCAGCAGCTTAGGGGGACAGGGTACGTACAATGAGCAGTTCTTC.

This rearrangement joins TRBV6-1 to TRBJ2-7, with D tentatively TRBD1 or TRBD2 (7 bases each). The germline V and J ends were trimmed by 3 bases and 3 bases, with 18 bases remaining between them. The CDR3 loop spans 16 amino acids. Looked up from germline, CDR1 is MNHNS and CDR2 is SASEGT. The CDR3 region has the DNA TGTGCCAGCAGTGAGACCCTGACAGGGAGGGTCTACGAGCAGTACTTC. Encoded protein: CASSETLTGRVYEQYF.

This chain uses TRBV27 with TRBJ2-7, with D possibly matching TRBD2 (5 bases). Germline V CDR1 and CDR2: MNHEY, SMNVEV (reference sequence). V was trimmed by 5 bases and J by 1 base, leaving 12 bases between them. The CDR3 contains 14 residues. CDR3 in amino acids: CASSVLRGSYEQYF. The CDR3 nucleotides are TGTGCCAGCAGTGTACTCCGAGGGTCCTACGAGCAGTACTTC.

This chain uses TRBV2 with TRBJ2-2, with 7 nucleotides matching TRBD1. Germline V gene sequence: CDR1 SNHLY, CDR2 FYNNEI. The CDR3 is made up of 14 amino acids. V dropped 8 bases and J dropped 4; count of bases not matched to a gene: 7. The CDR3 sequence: CASGVTGITGELFF. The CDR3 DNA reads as TGTGCCAGCGGCGTGACAGGGATCACCGGGGAGCTGTTTTTT.

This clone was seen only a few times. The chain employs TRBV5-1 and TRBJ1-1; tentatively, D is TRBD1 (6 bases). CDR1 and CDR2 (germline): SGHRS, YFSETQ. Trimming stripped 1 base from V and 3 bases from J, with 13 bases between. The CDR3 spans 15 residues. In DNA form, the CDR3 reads TGCGCCAGCAGCTTGATAGAAGCAGGGGACACTGAAGCTTTCTTT. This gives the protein CASSLIEAGDTEAFF.

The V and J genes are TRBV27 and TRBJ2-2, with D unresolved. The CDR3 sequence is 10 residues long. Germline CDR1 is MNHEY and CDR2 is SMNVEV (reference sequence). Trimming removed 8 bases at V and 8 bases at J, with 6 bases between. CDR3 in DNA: TGTGCCAGCGGTTCTGGGGAGCTGTTTTTT. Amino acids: CASGSGELFF.

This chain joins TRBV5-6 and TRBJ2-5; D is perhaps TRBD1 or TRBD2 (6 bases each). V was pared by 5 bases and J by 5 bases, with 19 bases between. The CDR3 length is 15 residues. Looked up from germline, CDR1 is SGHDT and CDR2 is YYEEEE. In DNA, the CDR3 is TGTGCCAGCAGTGGGGGGACACACTCTGGGGAGACCCAGTACTTC. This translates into CASSGGTHSGETQYF.

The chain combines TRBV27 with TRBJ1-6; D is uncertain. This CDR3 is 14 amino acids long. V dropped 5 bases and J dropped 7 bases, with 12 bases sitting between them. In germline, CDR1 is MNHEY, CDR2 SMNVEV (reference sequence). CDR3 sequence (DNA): TGTGCCAGCAGTAACGGCGGTATCAATTCACCCCTCCACTTT. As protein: CASSNGGINSPLHF.

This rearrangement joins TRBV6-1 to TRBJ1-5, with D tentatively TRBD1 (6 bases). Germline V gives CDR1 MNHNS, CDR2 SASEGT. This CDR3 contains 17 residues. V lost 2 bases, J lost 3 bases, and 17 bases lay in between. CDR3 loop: CASSEIGLQGANQPQHF. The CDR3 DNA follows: TGTGCCAGCAGTGAAATAGGATTACAGGGTGCCAATCAGCCCCAGCATTTT.

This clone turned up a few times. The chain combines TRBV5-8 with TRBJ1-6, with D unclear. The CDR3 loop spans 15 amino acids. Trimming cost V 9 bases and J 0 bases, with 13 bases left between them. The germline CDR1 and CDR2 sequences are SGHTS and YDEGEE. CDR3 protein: CAMNAEDSYNSPLHF. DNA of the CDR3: TGTGCCATGAATGCAGAGGACTCCTATAATTCACCCCTCCACTTT.

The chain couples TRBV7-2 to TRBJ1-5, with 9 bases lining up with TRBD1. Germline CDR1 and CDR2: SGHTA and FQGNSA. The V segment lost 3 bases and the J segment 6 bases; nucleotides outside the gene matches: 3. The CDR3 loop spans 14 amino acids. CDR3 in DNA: TGTGCCAGCAGCTTCCAGACAGGGGGTCAGCCCCAGCATTTT. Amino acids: CASSFQTGGQPQHF.

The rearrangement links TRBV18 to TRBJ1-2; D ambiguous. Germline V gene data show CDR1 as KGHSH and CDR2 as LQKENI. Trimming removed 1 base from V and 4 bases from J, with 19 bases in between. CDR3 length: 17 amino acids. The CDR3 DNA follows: TGTGCCAGCTCACCACTAAGCGGGCCGCTTGGAGGCTATGGCTACACCTTC. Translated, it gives CASSPLSGPLGGYGYTF.

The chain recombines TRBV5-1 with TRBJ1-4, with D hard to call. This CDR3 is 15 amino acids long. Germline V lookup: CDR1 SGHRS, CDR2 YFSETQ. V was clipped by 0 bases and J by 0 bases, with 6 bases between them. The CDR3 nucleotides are TGCGCCAGCAGCTTGGGATATGCAACTAATGAAAAACTGTTTTTT. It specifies CASSLGYATNEKLFF. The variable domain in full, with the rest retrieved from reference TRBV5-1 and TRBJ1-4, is KAGVTQTPRYLIKTRGQQVTLSCSPISGHRSVSWYQQTPGQGLQFLFEYFSETQRNKGNFPGRFSGRQFSNSRSEMNVSTLELGDSALYLCASSLGYATNEKLFFGSGTQLSVL.

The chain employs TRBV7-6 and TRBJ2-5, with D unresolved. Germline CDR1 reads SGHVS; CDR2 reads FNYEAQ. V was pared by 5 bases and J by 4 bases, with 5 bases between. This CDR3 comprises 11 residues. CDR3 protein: CASSPGETQYF. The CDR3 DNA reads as TGTGCCAGCAGCCCAGGAGAGACCCAGTACTTC.

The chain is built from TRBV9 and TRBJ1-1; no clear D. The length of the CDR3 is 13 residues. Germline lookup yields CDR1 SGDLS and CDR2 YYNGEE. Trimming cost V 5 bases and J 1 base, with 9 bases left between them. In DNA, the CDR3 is TGTGCCAGCAGGGGTGCTGCGAACACTGAAGCTTTCTTT. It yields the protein CASRGAANTEAFF.

The CDR3 DNA reads as TGTGCCTGGAGGGGACTCTCGAACACTGAAGCTTTCTTT. The encoded protein is CAWRGLSNTEAFF. This chain uses TRBV30 with TRBJ1-1; possibly TRBD1 for D (5 bases). The germline CDR1 and CDR2 sequences are GTSNPN and SVGIG (reference sequence). The CDR3 contains 13 residues. V lost 3 bases, J lost 1 base, and 9 bases lay in between.

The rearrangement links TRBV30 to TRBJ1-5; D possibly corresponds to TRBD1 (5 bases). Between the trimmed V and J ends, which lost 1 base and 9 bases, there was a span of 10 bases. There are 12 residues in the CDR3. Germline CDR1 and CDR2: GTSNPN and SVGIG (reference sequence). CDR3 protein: CAWSAGRGPQHF. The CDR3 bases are TGTGCCTGGAGTGCTGGGAGGGGGCCCCAGCATTTT. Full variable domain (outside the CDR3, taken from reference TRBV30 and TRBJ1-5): SQTIHQWPATLVQPVGSPLSLECTVEGTSNPNLYWYRQAAGRGLQLLFYSVGIGQISSEVPQNLSASRPQDRQFILSSKKLLLSDSGFYLCAWSAGRGPQHFGDGTRLSIL.

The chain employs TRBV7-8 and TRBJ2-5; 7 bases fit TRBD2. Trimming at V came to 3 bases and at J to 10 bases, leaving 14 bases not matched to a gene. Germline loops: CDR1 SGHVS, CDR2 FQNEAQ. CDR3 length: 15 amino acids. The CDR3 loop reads CASSFLPGSGEGQYF. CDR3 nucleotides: TGTGCCAGCAGCTTCCTCCCGGGATCCGGGGAGGGCCAGTACTTC.

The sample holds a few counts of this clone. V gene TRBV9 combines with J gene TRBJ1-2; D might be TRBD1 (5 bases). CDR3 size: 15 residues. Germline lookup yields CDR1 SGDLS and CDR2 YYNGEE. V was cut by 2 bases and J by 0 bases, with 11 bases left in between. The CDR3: CASSVRGISNYGYTF. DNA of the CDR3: TGTGCCAGCAGCGTCCGGGGGATCTCTAACTATGGCTACACCTTC.

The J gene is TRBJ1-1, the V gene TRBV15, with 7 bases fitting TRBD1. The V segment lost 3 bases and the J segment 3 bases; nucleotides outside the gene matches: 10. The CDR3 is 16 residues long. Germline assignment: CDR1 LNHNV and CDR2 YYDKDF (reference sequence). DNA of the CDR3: TGTGCCACCAGCAGGAAACCGACAGGGACGGACACTGAAGCTTTCTTT. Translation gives CATSRKPTGTDTEAFF. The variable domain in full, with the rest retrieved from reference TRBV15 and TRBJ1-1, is DAMVIQNPRYQVTQFGKPVTLSCSQTLNHNVMYWYQQKSSQAPKLLFHYYDKDFNNEADTPDNFQSRRPNTSFCFLDIRSPGLGDTAMYLCATSRKPTGTDTEAFFGQGTRLTVV.

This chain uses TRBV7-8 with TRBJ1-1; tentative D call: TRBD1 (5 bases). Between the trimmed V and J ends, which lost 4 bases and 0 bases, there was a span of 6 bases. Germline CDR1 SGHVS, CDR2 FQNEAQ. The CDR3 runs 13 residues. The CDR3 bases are TGTGCCAGCAGCTCGGGACTGAACACTGAAGCTTTCTTT. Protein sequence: CASSSGLNTEAFF.